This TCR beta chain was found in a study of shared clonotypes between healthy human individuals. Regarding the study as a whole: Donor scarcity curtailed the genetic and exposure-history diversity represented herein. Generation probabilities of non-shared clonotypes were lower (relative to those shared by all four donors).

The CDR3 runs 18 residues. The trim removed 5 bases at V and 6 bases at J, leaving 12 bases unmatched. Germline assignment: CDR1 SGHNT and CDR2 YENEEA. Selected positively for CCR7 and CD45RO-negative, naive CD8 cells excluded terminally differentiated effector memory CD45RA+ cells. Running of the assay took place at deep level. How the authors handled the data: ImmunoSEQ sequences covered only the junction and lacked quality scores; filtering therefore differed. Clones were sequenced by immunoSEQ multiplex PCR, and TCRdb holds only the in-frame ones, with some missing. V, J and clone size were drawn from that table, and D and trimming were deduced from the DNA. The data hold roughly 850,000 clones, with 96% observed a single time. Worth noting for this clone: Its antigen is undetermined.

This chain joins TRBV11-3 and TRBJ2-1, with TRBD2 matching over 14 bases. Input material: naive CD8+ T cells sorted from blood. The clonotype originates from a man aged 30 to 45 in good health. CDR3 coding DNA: TGTGCCAGCAGCCCCCGCCAGGGGACTAGCGGGAGTCCCAATGAGCAGTTCTTC. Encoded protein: CASSPRQGTSGSPNEQFF.